Listed here are 10 T cell receptor beta chains from one sample, sequenced in a study of blood T cell repertoires in COVID-19. Assay: immunoSEQ multiplex PCR; the TCRdb copy retains only in-frame clones and omits some. Counted here are just over 50,000 clones, roughly nine tenths occurring once; the ten biggest clones make up less than 20%. The sequenced sample consisted of peripheral blood. The receptors originated from a human donor with active COVID-19. The donor label of this sample is uncertain.

J is TRBJ2-7 and V is TRBV2; possibly TRBD1 for D (6 bases). CDR1 and CDR2 from the germline V gene are SNHLY and FYNNEI. The CDR3 extends over 15 amino acids. Trimming left V 6 bases short and J 2 bases short, with 17 bases between. CDR3 residues: CASRDPGTLTYEQYF. As DNA, the CDR3 is TGTGCCAGCAGGGACCCCGGGACACTGACCTACGAGCAGTACTTC. Looking up the rest from reference TRBV2 and TRBJ2-7 gives the full variable domain: EPEVTQTPSHQVTQMGQEVILRCVPISNHLYFYWYRQILGQKVEFLVSFYNNEISEKSEIFDDQFSVERPDGSNFTLKIRSTKLEDSAMYFCASRDPGTLTYEQYFGPGTRLTVT.

In its sample, this clone was seen once. V gene TRBV5-1 combines with J gene TRBJ2-2, with D perhaps matching TRBD2 (6 bases). V was shortened by 2 bases and J by 6 bases, with 14 bases between the two germline ends. The V gene's germline CDR1 is SGHRS and CDR2 YFSETQ. The CDR3 runs 15 residues. CDR3 in DNA: TGCGCCAGCAGCTTTTCCGGGGGACCCCCCGGGGAGCTGTTTTTT. It encodes CASSFSGGPPGELFF.

This chain uses TRBV29-1 with TRBJ2-7, with D maybe TRBD2 (6 bases). There are 13 residues in the CDR3. Trimming stripped 4 bases from V and 6 bases from J, with 16 bases between. CDR1 is SQVTM, CDR2 ANQGSEA, per germline. The CDR3 DNA reads as TGCAGCGTTGTAATAGGGCGGGATGGCGAGCAGTACTTC. Translating gives CSVVIGRDGEQYF.

This chain uses TRBV19 with TRBJ2-5; TRBD2 might be the D (5 bases). Germline V gives CDR1 LNHDA, CDR2 SQIVND (reference sequence). CDR3 length equals 14 residues. Between the trimmed V and J ends, which lost 0 bases and 2 bases, there was a span of 7 bases. Here the CDR3 DNA reads TGTGCCAGTAGTATAGATCCGGGGCAAGAGACCCAGTACTTC. It encodes CASSIDPGQETQYF.

This chain joins TRBV3-1 (or the pseudogene TRBV3-2) and TRBJ1-5, with TRBD1 identical over 9 bases. V was clipped by 4 bases and J by 7 bases; unmatched bases: 5. The germline gives CDR1 LGHDT, CDR2 YNNKEL (reference sequence). The CDR3 is 14 residues long. DNA for the CDR3: TGTGCCAGCAGCCTAGGGACAGGGTGGCAGCCCCAGCATTTT. Its translation is CASSLGTGWQPQHF.

The chain combines TRBV7-2 with TRBJ2-3, with D possibly TRBD1 on 6 matching bases. The V and J ends lost 6 bases and 0 bases respectively, with 13 bases between them. From germline, CDR1 is SGHTA and CDR2 FQGNSA. The CDR3 runs 15 residues. The CDR3 reads CASSSRGGSTDTQYF. The CDR3 bases are TGTGCCAGCAGTTCTAGAGGGGGAAGCACAGATACGCAGTATTTT.

The chain joins TRBV3-1 (or the pseudogene TRBV3-2) to TRBJ1-4, with 9 positions matching TRBD1. From germline, CDR1 is LGHDT and CDR2 YNNKEL (reference sequence). V lost 0 bases to trimming and J lost 7 bases; unmatched junction nucleotides: 6. The CDR3 contains 16 residues. The CDR3 protein is CASSQEGTGLSEKLFF. CDR3 nucleotide sequence: TGTGCCAGCAGCCAAGAAGGGACAGGGCTTTCTGAAAAACTGTTTTTT.

The rearrangement uses TRBV19 and TRBJ2-4, with D maybe TRBD2 (5 bases). This CDR3 has 14 residues. Germline CDR1 LNHDA, CDR2 SQIVND (reference sequence). The germline V and J ends were trimmed by 0 bases and 9 bases, with 12 bases remaining between them. CDR3 DNA sequence: TGTGCCAGTAGTATAGACGGGATGCAAGGCATTCAGTACTTC. This sequence encodes CASSIDGMQGIQYF.

The V gene is TRBV4-1, the J gene TRBJ1-3; D gene ambiguous. Germline CDR1 MGHRA, CDR2 YSYEKL. This CDR3 comprises 16 residues. Trimming took off 1 base at V and 3 bases at J, with 13 bases between the two ends. CDR3 sequence reads: CASSQGEGRIGNTIYF. Here the CDR3 DNA reads TGCGCCAGCAGCCAAGGCGAAGGGAGAATTGGAAACACCATATATTTT.

This sequence joins TRBV6-6 and TRBJ2-7; 8 bases are shared with TRBD2. The CDR3 loop spans 16 amino acids. Germline V CDR1 and CDR2: MNHNY, SVGAGI (reference sequence). J gave up 5 bases and V 2 bases, and 11 bases lay outside the gene matches. The CDR3: CASSYMTSAGPHEQYF. CDR3 DNA sequence: TGTGCCAGCAGTTACATGACTAGCGCGGGGCCGCACGAGCAGTACTTC.